This TCR beta chain was obtained from a study of early T cells in non-severe SARS-CoV-2 infection. Study as a whole: Sequencing of unsorted whole blood was done on bulk RNA, leaving chains unpaired. General study points: A preference for anti-spike CD8 responses marked VDJdb matching, which missed private and CD4 specificities.

Unique molecular identifiers were affixed to single, distinct cDNA molecules. TCRdb redid the calling of the 5' RACE reads with MiXCR, one entry per CDR3 protein. This table holds about 90,000 distinct CDR3 sequences, approximately 12% found once. Germline loops: CDR1 GTSNPN, CDR2 SVGIG (reference sequence). Between the trimmed V and J ends, which lost 7 bases and 4 bases, there was a span of 16 bases. This CDR3 is built from 13 residues. Concerning this clonotype: Its specificity is not known.

Source: whole blood, taken at baseline. The chain is built from TRBV30 and TRBJ1-2, with a weak D call TRBD1 (6 bases). This clonotype was obtained from an adult who was a healthcare worker with PCR-confirmed SARS-CoV-2 infection or an uninfected control (not recorded which). CDR3 sequence reads: CASQGRTIYGYTF. CDR3 nucleotide sequence: TGTGCCTCCCAGGGGCGCACCATCTATGGCTACACCTTC.